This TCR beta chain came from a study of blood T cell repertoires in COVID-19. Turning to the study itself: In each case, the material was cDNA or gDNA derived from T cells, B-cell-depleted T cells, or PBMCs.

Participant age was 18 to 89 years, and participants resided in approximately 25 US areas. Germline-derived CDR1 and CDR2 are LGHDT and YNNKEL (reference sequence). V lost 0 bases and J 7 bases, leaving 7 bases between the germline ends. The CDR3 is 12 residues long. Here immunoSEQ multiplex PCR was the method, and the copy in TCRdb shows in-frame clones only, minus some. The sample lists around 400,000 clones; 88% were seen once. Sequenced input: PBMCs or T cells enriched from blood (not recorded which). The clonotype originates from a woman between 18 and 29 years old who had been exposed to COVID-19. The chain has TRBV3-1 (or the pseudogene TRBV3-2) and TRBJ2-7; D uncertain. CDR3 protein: CASSQDVQEQYF. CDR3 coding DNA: TGTGCCAGCAGCCAAGACGTACAGGAGCAGTACTTC.